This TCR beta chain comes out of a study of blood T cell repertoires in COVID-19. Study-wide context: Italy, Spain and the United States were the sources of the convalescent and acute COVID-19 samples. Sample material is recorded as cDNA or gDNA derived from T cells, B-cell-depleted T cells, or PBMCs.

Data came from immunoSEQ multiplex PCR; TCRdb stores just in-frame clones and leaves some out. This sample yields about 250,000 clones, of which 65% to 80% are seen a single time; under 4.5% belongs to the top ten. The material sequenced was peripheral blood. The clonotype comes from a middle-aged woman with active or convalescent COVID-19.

The CDR3 DNA is TGTGCCAGCAGTGAAAGTAACAGTTTGAATTCACCCCTCCACTTT. Translated, it gives CASSESNSLNSPLHF. V usage is TRBV6-1 and J usage is TRBJ1-6; D unresolved. The CDR3 extends over 15 amino acids. The germline V and J ends were trimmed by 2 bases and 7 bases, with 12 bases remaining between them. Germline loops: CDR1 MNHNS, CDR2 SASEGT.